Listed below are T cell receptor beta chains from one sample, sequenced in a study of CD8+ T cells in alopecia areata. Sequenced by immunoSEQ multiplex PCR; TCRdb stores in-frame clones only, minus some. The data contain approximately 150,000 clones, about 47% of them singletons. Sample: CD4+ T cells sorted from blood, taken at week 0. These receptors all stem from a human donor with alopecia areata. CDR3s include the opening cysteine and the closing phenylalanine or tryptophan. Clone size is given for some rows only: seen once, a few or many times, or a class if the clone is expanded.

V	size	J	CDR3
TRBV5-1	-	TRBJ2-1	CASSVAVSYNEQFF
TRBV6-5	-	TRBJ1-4	CASSYSGASREKLFF
TRBV30	once	TRBJ2-7	CAWSALYGAQYF
TRBV27	-	TRBJ1-1	CASRPQVNTEAFF
TRBV2	-	TRBJ2-1	CASTPGTSGRTNEQFF
TRBV5-1	-	TRBJ2-5	CASSPGTSAQETQYF
TRBV2	-	TRBJ1-2	CASRPDRGGGYTF
TRBV7-2	-	TRBJ2-7	CASSLLGLAGYEQYF
TRBV11-3	-	TRBJ1-1	CASSLNFYTEAFF
TRBV27	few	TRBJ1-2	CASIGTHRVKYGYTF
TRBV11-2	-	TRBJ2-7	CASSLVLLEQYF
TRBV20-1	many	TRBJ2-1	CSARENEQFF
TRBV30	few	TRBJ2-3	CAWSVRRRMTDTQYF
TRBV5-6	few	TRBJ2-4	CASSRIGQVGNIQYF
TRBV11-2	-	TRBJ2-7	CASSSGGTNSYEQYF
TRBV5-1	few	TRBJ1-5	CASSLTTGSLQPQHF
TRBV5-1	-	TRBJ2-2	CASSLNTGELFF
TRBV27	-	TRBJ2-3	CASSLGGLSTDTQYF
TRBV28	-	TRBJ2-5	CASSLRGSGETQYF
TRBV13	-	TRBJ2-1	CASSIGQGVGNEQFF
TRBV28	-	TRBJ1-2	CASTPSGLYGYTF
TRBV7-2	-	TRBJ2-3	CASSLTQGTLTDTQYF
TRBV5-1	-	TRBJ2-4	CASSLVASGRGNIQYF
TRBV10-3	few	TRBJ2-3	CAIRLVSTDTQYF
TRBV30	few	TRBJ2-1	CAWRGLGGEQFF
TRBV30	-	TRBJ2-2	CAWSGAGTGELFF
TRBV9	-	TRBJ2-3	CASSVGTGDTQYF
TRBV14	-	TRBJ1-2	CASSQDLTGNGYTF
TRBV7-2	-	TRBJ2-3	CASSLLGLGDTQYF
TRBV30	few	TRBJ1-2	CAWSSRTYGYTF